What follows are 24 T cell receptor beta chains derived from one specimen sequenced in a study of blood T cell repertoires in COVID-19 (dated by TCRdb to 2020 to 2021). The library was prepared using the immunoSEQ multiplex PCR assay. TCRdb provides this immuneACCESS table in a form limited to in-frame rearrangements. Some clones are lacking; in checked studies, under half of them reflect an unresolved V gene, and why the rest are absent is not known. Across this sample there are approximately 200,000 clones, with approximately 89% seen only once. The top ten clonotypes cover 3.5% to 4.5% of the sample. Sequences were obtained from peripheral blood. The source of these receptors is a woman aged 25 to 39 with acute or convalescent COVID-19.

This clone has only one observation. The chain combines TRBV12-3 or TRBV12-4 with TRBJ2-5; D is uncertain. With 3 bases removed from V and 5 bases from J, the gap between germline ends came to 7 bases. The CDR3 contains 12 residues. The CDR3 DNA sequence: TGTGCCAGCAGTTTGAGCATGGAGACCCAGTACTTC. This sequence encodes CASSLSMETQYF.

This chain uses TRBV6-5 with TRBJ1-5; 10 nucleotides agree with TRBD1. This CDR3 is 13 amino acids long. V trimming: 7 bases; J trimming: 15 bases; junction bases outside the gene matches: 12. Germline CDR1 and CDR2: MNHEY and SVGAGI. Here the CDR3 reads CASKKRGQGLPHF. As DNA, the CDR3 is TGTGCCAGCAAAAAAAGGGGACAGGGGCTCCCGCATTTT.

This clone was counted only a few times. The J gene is TRBJ1-2, the V gene TRBV6-1; unclear D gene. CDR3 length equals 14 residues. Germline V lookup: CDR1 MNHNS, CDR2 SASEGT. With 2 bases removed from V and 4 bases from J, the gap between germline ends came to 11 bases. In DNA form, the CDR3 reads TGTGCCAGCAGTGAATCCGGAGGCCGCTATGGCTACACCTTC. This translates into CASSESGGRYGYTF.

The chain recombines TRBV27 with TRBJ2-1; 9 bases line up with TRBD2. CDR3 length: 17 amino acids. Trimming at V came to 4 bases and at J to 2 bases, leaving 9 bases not matched to a gene. CDR1 MNHEY and CDR2 SMNVEV come from the germline V gene (reference sequence). CDR3 region: CASSSVLLAGAYNEQFF. DNA of the CDR3: TGTGCCAGCAGTTCAGTACTCTTAGCGGGAGCCTACAATGAGCAGTTCTTC.

The V gene is TRBV12-3 or TRBV12-4, the J gene TRBJ2-7; 7 positions agree with TRBD1. Trimming at V came to 9 bases and at J to 6 bases, leaving 5 bases not matched to a gene. This CDR3 has 11 residues. The CDR3 bases are TGTGCCAGTCAGACAGGGCGCGAGCAGTACTTC. It is translated as CASQTGREQYF.

This clone was seen a single time. This chain joins TRBV10-3 and TRBJ2-7; the D gene is possibly TRBD2 (6 bases). The ends were cut back, 0 bases at V and 4 bases at J, with 22 bases in the middle. Germline V gives CDR1 ENHRY, CDR2 SYGVKD. The CDR3 covers 18 residues. As DNA, the CDR3 is TGTGCCATCAGTGAGTCCCAAGAGACTAGTTTGGGGGATTACGAGCAGTACTTC. This gives the protein CAISESQETSLGDYEQYF.

This chain uses TRBV7-9 with TRBJ2-5; TRBD2 might be the D (5 bases). CDR1 SEHNR and CDR2 FQNEAQ come from the germline V gene (reference sequence). This CDR3 is 15 amino acids long. The germline V and J ends were trimmed by 10 bases and 5 bases, with 23 bases remaining between them. For the CDR3, the DNA is TGTGCCATAAAGGACGAGGACTCCCAGTCGGAGACCCAGTACTTC. It translates to CAIKDEDSQSETQYF.

The J gene is TRBJ2-3, the V gene TRBV7-9, with 13 bases matching TRBD2. Germline V gene data show CDR1 as SEHNR and CDR2 as FQNEAQ (reference sequence). The CDR3 spans 18 residues. Trimming cost V 5 bases and J 2 bases; bases outside gene matches: 10. CDR3 sequence: CASSPGAGLAGFTDTQYF. The CDR3 coding sequence is TGTGCCAGCAGCCCCGGAGCGGGACTAGCGGGGTTCACAGATACGCAGTATTTT. The whole variable domain, filled in from reference TRBV7-9 and TRBJ2-3, reads DTGVSQNPRHKITKRGQNVTFRCDPISEHNRLYWYRQTLGQGPEFLTYFQNEAQLEKSRLLSDRFSAERPKGSFSTLEIQRTEQGDSAMYLCASSPGAGLAGFTDTQYFGPGTRLTVL.

The V call is TRBV6-4, the J call TRBJ2-1; a weak D match, TRBD1 (6 bases). This CDR3 comprises 17 residues. CDR1 and CDR2 from the germline V gene are MRHNA and SNTAGT. Trimming left V 6 bases short and J 2 bases short, with 20 bases between. CDR3 sequence (DNA): TGTGCCAGCAGCCTCAGGGGTCGAGCGCAAACCTACAATGAGCAGTTCTTC. This gives the protein CASSLRGRAQTYNEQFF.

V is TRBV3-1 (or the pseudogene TRBV3-2) and J is TRBJ1-1; D perhaps matches TRBD1 (6 bases). The V end lost 4 bases, the J end lost 4 bases, and 10 bases lay between the germline ends. Per germline, CDR1 LGHDT and CDR2 YNNKEL (reference sequence). The CDR3 extends over 13 amino acids. This chain's CDR3 is CASSRGRATEAFF. CDR3 nucleotides: TGTGCCAGCAGCCGGGGGCGCGCCACTGAAGCTTTCTTT.

This chain uses TRBV2 with TRBJ2-1; D is ambiguous. CDR1 is SNHLY and CDR2 is FYNNEI in the germline V gene. V lost 9 bases to trimming and J lost 0 bases, with 12 bases between them. This CDR3 comprises 14 residues. For the CDR3, the DNA is TGTGCCAGTACGGCGGCAAGCTCCTACAATGAGCAGTTCTTC. Amino acid sequence: CASTAASSYNEQFF.

V is TRBV11-2 and J is TRBJ2-6; tentative D call: TRBD2 (6 bases). Germline V gene sequence: CDR1 SGHAT, CDR2 FQNNGV. The CDR3 runs to 17 residues. V was clipped by 6 bases and J by 2 bases, with 17 bases between them. The DNA for the CDR3 is TGTGCCAGCAGACATCGGAGGGAGGACACTGGGGCCAACGTCCTGACTTTC. This translates into CASRHRREDTGANVLTF.

This rearrangement joins TRBV28 to TRBJ2-7, with a possible D match to TRBD2 (6 bases). From germline, CDR1 is MDHEN and CDR2 SYDVKM. The V and J ends lost 2 bases and 4 bases respectively, with 12 bases between them. This CDR3 has 14 amino acids. The CDR3 sequence is CASSLLAPDYEQYF. For the CDR3, the DNA is TGTGCCAGCAGTTTACTAGCGCCCGATTACGAGCAGTACTTC.

The chain employs TRBV19 and TRBJ2-3, with D possibly being TRBD2 (5 bases). CDR1 is LNHDA, CDR2 SQIVND, per germline (reference sequence). The CDR3 is 11 amino acids. Trimming pared 4 bases from V and 8 bases from J, leaving 7 bases between. CDR3 sequence (DNA): TGTGCCAGTAGTACCCTAGCTACGCAGTATTTT. Encoded protein: CASSTLATQYF.

This chain links TRBV10-1 with TRBJ1-1; D perhaps matches TRBD1 (5 bases). Germline loops: CDR1 WNHNN, CDR2 SYGVQD (reference sequence). The V end was cut by 2 bases, the J end by 4 bases, with 14 bases between. The CDR3 is 15 amino acids. The CDR3 sequence is CASSERWAGGTEAFF. As DNA, the CDR3 is TGCGCCAGCAGTGAGCGGTGGGCCGGGGGCACTGAAGCTTTCTTT.

For this clone: A read error may account for a junction end that differs from germline. The rearrangement links TRBV7-7 to TRBJ2-1, with 7 bases aligning to TRBD1. Germline V gives CDR1 SSHAT, CDR2 FNYEAQ (reference sequence). CDR3 length: 15 residues. DNA for the CDR3: TGTGCTAGCAGTTTCGGGACAGAACGTTACAATGAGCAGTTCTTC. This sequence encodes CASSFGTERYNEQFF.

The chain couples TRBV28 to TRBJ2-1, with 9 bases aligning to TRBD2. CDR1 is MDHEN and CDR2 is SYDVKM in the germline V gene. J lost 6 bases, V lost 5 bases, and 5 bases had no gene match. The CDR3 extends over 14 amino acids. The CDR3 sequence: CASSPPGLANEQFF. CDR3 DNA: TGTGCCAGCAGTCCACCGGGACTAGCCAATGAGCAGTTCTTC.

V usage is TRBV24-1 and J usage is TRBJ1-1; perhaps TRBD1 as D (5 bases). This CDR3 region has 17 residues. Germline CDR1 KGHDR, CDR2 SFDVKD. V lost 8 bases to trimming and J lost 0 bases, with 21 bases between them. CDR3 sequence: CATTPPRAGRMNTEAFF. Here the CDR3 DNA reads TGTGCCACCACTCCCCCCCGGGCGGGACGGATGAACACTGAAGCTTTCTTT.

This clone has just one count. The V and J genes are TRBV18 and TRBJ1-4; maybe TRBD1 (6 bases). CDR1 is KGHSH and CDR2 is LQKENI in the germline V gene. Trimming cost V 8 bases and J 5 bases, with 21 bases left between them. The CDR3 runs 16 residues. CDR3 DNA sequence: TGTGCCAGCAGCAGATTTACAGGGCAACTAAATGAAAAACTGTTTTTT. Amino acids: CASSRFTGQLNEKLFF.

Notes on this clone: Its ends do not fully match the called genes, so a read error is possible. This chain links TRBV7-8 with TRBJ2-7; D is possibly TRBD2 (6 bases). Germline V gives CDR1 SGHVS, CDR2 FQNEAQ. The CDR3 runs to 13 residues. The CDR3 DNA sequence: TGTGCCAGCAGCTTAGCGGGGCGGGATCACGAAAACTTC. The encoded protein is CASSLAGRDHENF.

This clone is a singleton in its sample. Here the CDR3 reads CASSLLPGLAGDNEQFF. The CDR3 DNA reads TGTGCCAGCAGCTTACTTCCGGGACTAGCGGGAGATAATGAGCAGTTCTTC. This chain links TRBV3-1 (or the pseudogene TRBV3-2) with TRBJ2-1; TRBD2 aligns across 14 bases. CDR1 LGHDT and CDR2 YNNKEL come from the germline V gene (reference sequence). CDR3 length equals 17 residues. The V gene end was trimmed by 5 bases and the J gene end by 7 bases; junction bases not matched to a gene: 10.

V gene TRBV5-1 combines with J gene TRBJ1-4, with 7 bases identical to TRBD1. The CDR3 is 16 residues long. Germline V gene data show CDR1 as SGHRS and CDR2 as YFSETQ. V trimming: 2 bases; J trimming: 6 bases; junction bases outside the gene matches: 10. The CDR3 DNA follows: TGCGCCAGCAGCTTCGTTTCGCAGGGGGAGGATGAAAAACTGTTTTTT. Protein: CASSFVSQGEDEKLFF.

This clone appeared once. The V and J genes are TRBV10-2 and TRBJ2-2, with D unresolved. This CDR3 has 14 residues. Trimming pared 6 bases from V and 4 bases from J, leaving 12 bases between. The germline gives CDR1 WSHSY, CDR2 SAAADI. The chain's CDR3 is CASRTTESTGELFF. The CDR3 region has the DNA TGCGCCAGCAGGACGACTGAGAGCACCGGGGAGCTGTTTTTT.

V and J are TRBV3-1 (or the pseudogene TRBV3-2) and TRBJ2-3; 11 nucleotides match TRBD2. V lost 0 bases and J lost 3; bases outside the gene matches: 2. The CDR3 loop spans 16 amino acids. Germline CDR1 and CDR2: LGHDT and YNNKEL (reference sequence). Here the CDR3 reads CASSQDRTSGTDTQYF. The DNA of the CDR3 is TGTGCCAGCAGCCAAGATAGGACTAGCGGGACAGATACGCAGTATTTT.